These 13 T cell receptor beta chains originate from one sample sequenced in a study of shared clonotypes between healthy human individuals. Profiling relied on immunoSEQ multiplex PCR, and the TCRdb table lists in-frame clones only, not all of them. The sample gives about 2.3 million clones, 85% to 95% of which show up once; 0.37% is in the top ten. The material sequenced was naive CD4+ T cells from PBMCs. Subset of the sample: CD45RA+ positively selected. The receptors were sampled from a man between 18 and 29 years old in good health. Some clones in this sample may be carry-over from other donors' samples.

CDR3 DNA sequence: TGTGCCAGCAGTTCGACAGGGCCGGGGTCTGGGGCCAACGTCCTGACTTTC. Amino acids: CASSSTGPGSGANVLTF. The chain uses TRBV28 and TRBJ2-6; 7 nucleotides align to TRBD1. This CDR3 contains 17 residues. After removal of 4 bases from V and 1 base from J, the junction contained 7 bases not matched to a gene. CDR1 MDHEN and CDR2 SYDVKM come from the germline V gene.

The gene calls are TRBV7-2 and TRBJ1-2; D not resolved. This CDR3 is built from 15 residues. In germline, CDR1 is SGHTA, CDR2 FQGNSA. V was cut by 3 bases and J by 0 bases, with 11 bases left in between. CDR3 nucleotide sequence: TGTGCCAGCAGCTTTGGGCGGAATGCTAACTATGGCTACACCTTC. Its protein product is CASSFGRNANYGYTF.

CDR3 sequence: CTSSPRGVLGPQHF. Written as DNA, the CDR3 is TGCACCAGCAGCCCCCGAGGGGTTCTAGGTCCCCAGCATTTT. The chain uses TRBV1 and TRBJ1-5. TRBV1 is designated a pseudogene. The CDR3 totals 14 residues.

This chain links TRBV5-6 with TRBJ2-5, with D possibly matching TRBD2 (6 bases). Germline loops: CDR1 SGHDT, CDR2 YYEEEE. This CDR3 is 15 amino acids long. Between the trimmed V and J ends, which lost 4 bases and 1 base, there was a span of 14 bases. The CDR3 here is CASSRTTGGQETQYF. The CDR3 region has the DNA TGTGCCAGCAGCCGGACTACAGGAGGCCAAGAGACCCAGTACTTC. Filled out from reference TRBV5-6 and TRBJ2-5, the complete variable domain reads DAGVTQSPTHLIKTRGQQVTLRCSPKSGHDTVSWYQQALGQGPQFIFQYYEEEERQRGNFPDRFSGHQFPNYSSELNVNALLLGDSALYLCASSRTTGGQETQYFGPGTRLLVL.

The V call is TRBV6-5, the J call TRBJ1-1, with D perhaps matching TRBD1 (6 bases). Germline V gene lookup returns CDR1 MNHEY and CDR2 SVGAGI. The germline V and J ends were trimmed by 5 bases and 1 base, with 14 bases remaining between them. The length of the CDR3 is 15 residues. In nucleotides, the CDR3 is TGTGCCAGCAGTGGAGGGGGGTTCACGAACACTGAAGCTTTCTTT. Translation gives CASSGGGFTNTEAFF.

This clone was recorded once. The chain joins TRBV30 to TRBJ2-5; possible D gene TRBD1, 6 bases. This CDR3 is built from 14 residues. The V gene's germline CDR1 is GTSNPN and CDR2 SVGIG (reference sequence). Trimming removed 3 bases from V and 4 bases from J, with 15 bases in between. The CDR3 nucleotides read TGTGCCTGGAGGACAGGACTTCCGCCAGAGACCCAGTACTTC. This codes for CAWRTGLPPETQYF.

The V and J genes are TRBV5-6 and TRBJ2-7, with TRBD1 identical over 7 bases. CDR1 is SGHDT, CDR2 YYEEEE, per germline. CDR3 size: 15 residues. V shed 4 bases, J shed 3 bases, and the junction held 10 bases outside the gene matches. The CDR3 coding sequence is TGTGCCAGCAGCAGACAGGGCATGGGGCACTACGAGCAGTACTTC. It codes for CASSRQGMGHYEQYF. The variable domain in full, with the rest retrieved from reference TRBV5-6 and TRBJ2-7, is DAGVTQSPTHLIKTRGQQVTLRCSPKSGHDTVSWYQQALGQGPQFIFQYYEEEERQRGNFPDRFSGHQFPNYSSELNVNALLLGDSALYLCASSRQGMGHYEQYFGPGTRLTVT.

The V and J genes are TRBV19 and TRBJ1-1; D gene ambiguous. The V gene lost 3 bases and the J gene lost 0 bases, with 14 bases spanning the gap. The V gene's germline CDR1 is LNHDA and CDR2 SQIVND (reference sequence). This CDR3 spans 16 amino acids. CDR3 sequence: CASSIGFGNLNTEAFF. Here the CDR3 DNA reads TGTGCCAGTAGTATTGGGTTCGGAAACTTGAACACTGAAGCTTTCTTT.

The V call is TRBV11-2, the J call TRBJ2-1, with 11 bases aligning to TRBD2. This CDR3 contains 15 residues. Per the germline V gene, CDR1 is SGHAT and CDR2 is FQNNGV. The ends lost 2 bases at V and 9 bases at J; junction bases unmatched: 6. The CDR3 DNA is TGTGCCAGCAGCTTATTGACTAGCGGGACTAGTGAGCAGTTCTTC. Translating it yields CASSLLTSGTSEQFF.

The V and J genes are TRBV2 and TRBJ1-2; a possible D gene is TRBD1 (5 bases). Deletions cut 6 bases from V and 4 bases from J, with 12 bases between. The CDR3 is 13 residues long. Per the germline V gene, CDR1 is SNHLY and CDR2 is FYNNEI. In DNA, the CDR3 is TGTGCCAGCAGCGCCGGGGGGTCCTATGGCTACACCTTC. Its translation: CASSAGGSYGYTF.

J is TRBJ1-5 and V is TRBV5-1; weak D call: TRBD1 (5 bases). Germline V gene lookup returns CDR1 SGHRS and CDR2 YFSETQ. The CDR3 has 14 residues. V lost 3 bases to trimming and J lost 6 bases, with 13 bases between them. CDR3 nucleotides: TGCGCCAGCAGCTCCGGGGGTAGCGGTCAGCCCCAGCATTTT. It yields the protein CASSSGGSGQPQHF.

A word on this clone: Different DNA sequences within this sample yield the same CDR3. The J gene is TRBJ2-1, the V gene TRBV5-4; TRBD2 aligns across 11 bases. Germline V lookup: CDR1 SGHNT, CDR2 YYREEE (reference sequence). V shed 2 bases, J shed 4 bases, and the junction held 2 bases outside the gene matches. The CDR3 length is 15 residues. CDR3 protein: CASSLGTSGYNEQFF. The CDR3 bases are TGTGCCAGCAGCTTAGGGACTAGCGGTTACAATGAGCAGTTCTTC.

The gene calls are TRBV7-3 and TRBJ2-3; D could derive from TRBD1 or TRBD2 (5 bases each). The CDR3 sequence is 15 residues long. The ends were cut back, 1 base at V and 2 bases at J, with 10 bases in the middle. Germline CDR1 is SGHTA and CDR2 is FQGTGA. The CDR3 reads CASSLIGGFTDTQYF. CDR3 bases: TGTGCCAGCAGCTTAATTGGGGGATTCACAGATACGCAGTATTTT.